These 28 T cell receptor beta chains originate from one sample sequenced in a study of follicular helper T cells after annual influenza vaccination. Sequencing was performed with immunoSEQ multiplex PCR; in TCRdb, only in-frame clones are kept and a portion is missing. Here the sample spans under 15,000 clones, 80% being singletons. Time point described: 2015-2016 season, pre-vaccination. Material: CXCR5+ CD38- circulating T follicular helper cells from blood, obtained on the day of influenza vaccination. As to subset: circulating Tfh, non-naive CD4+CXCR5+PD-1+ (ICOS+CD38+ or ICOS-CD38-). The receptors here all came from an adult who received the influenza vaccine.

This chain uses TRBV11-3 with TRBJ2-7, with D possibly TRBD1 on 5 matching bases. Germline CDR1 reads SGHNT; CDR2 reads YENEEA. The V end was cut by 3 bases, the J end by 2 bases, with 8 bases between. This CDR3 spans 13 amino acids. CDR3 DNA: TGTGCCAGCAGCTTTGGACATACCTACGAGCAGTACTTC. This sequence encodes CASSFGHTYEQYF.

V and J are TRBV15 and TRBJ2-3, with 12 bases aligning to TRBD2. Looked up from germline, CDR1 is LNHNV and CDR2 is YYDKDF (reference sequence). V shed 0 bases, J shed 8 bases, and the junction held 12 bases outside the gene matches. This CDR3 has 18 residues. The CDR3 here is CATSRDSSSGGVEGTQYF. The CDR3 nucleotides are TGTGCCACCAGCAGAGATAGTTCTAGCGGGGGGGTCGAAGGTACGCAGTATTTT.

V gene TRBV11-3 combines with J gene TRBJ1-2; the match to TRBD1 covers 7 bases. Germline CDR1 is SGHNT and CDR2 is YENEEA. The CDR3 spans 13 residues. V lost 1 base to trimming and J lost 4 bases; unmatched junction nucleotides: 0. As DNA, the CDR3 is TGTGCCAGCAGCTTAGCAGGGGGCTATGGCTACACCTTC. Amino acid sequence: CASSLAGGYGYTF.

Here the CDR3 DNA reads TGTGCCTGGAGTCAGGGACAGGGGGACCAAGAGACCCAGTACTTC. This gives the protein CAWSQGQGDQETQYF. The chain links TRBV30 to TRBJ2-5; 11 positions match TRBD1. The CDR3 contains 15 residues. Germline V gene sequence: CDR1 GTSNPN, CDR2 SVGIG (reference sequence). V was pared by 2 bases and J by 0 bases, with 2 bases of the junction left unmatched.

The chain has TRBV6-1 and TRBJ2-5, with 7 positions matching TRBD2. The CDR3 length is 13 residues. Trimming took 6 bases from V and 7 from J; bases not matched to a gene: 8. Germline CDR1 reads MNHNS; CDR2 reads SASEGT. CDR3 protein: CASRDTSDGTQYF. The CDR3 DNA follows: TGTGCCAGCAGGGATACTAGCGATGGGACCCAGTACTTC.

The rearrangement joins TRBV28 to TRBJ1-1; TRBD1 might be the D (5 bases). V was shortened by 6 bases and J by 3 bases, with 20 bases between the two germline ends. The CDR3 consists of 16 residues. CDR1 is MDHEN and CDR2 is SYDVKM in the germline V gene. The CDR3 here is CASSRQKGWGDTEAFF. CDR3 sequence (DNA): TGTGCCAGCAGCCGACAAAAGGGGTGGGGGGACACTGAAGCTTTCTTT.

V and J are TRBV19 and TRBJ2-1; 14 nucleotides line up with TRBD2. Germline lookup yields CDR1 LNHDA and CDR2 SQIVND (reference sequence). V shed 4 bases, J shed 7 bases, and the junction held 9 bases outside the gene matches. This CDR3 is built from 17 residues. The CDR3 reads CASSTARLAGGRNEQFF. For the CDR3, the DNA is TGTGCCAGTAGTACCGCCCGACTAGCGGGGGGGCGGAATGAGCAGTTCTTC.

This sequence joins TRBV7-3 and TRBJ2-3, with D hard to call. Germline lookup yields CDR1 SGHTA and CDR2 FQGTGA. V lost 1 base and J lost 4, with 3 bases in between. This CDR3 has 12 residues. This chain's CDR3 is CASSLNSDTQYF. In DNA, the CDR3 is TGTGCCAGCAGCTTAAACTCAGATACGCAGTATTTT.

This chain links TRBV7-2 with TRBJ2-5; tentatively, D is TRBD2 (5 bases). Germline V gene sequence: CDR1 SGHTA, CDR2 FQGNSA. V was shortened by 5 bases and J by 2 bases, with 18 bases between the two germline ends. The CDR3 contains 16 residues. CDR3 residues: CASSHNGMGSQETQYF. CDR3 nucleotide sequence: TGTGCCAGCAGCCACAATGGGATGGGGAGTCAAGAGACCCAGTACTTC. The full variable domain, its missing parts supplied by reference TRBV7-2 and TRBJ2-5, is GAGVSQSPSNKVTEKGKDVELRCDPISGHTALYWYRQSLGQGLEFLIYFQGNSAPDKSGLPSDRFSAERTGGSVSTLTIQRTQQEDSAVYLCASSHNGMGSQETQYFGPGTRLLVL.

This chain links TRBV5-6 with TRBJ2-5, with D unclear. This CDR3 is built from 15 residues. Germline CDR1 SGHDT, CDR2 YYEEEE. The V end lost 3 bases, the J end lost 0 bases, and 12 bases lay between the germline ends. The CDR3 region is CASSSRGRHQETQYF. CDR3 DNA: TGTGCCAGCAGCTCCCGCGGTCGGCACCAAGAGACCCAGTACTTC.

The CDR3 sequence is CASSQGVGYEQYF. The CDR3 DNA is TGTGCCAGCAGCCAAGGAGTTGGGTACGAGCAGTACTTC. The V gene is TRBV4-2, the J gene TRBJ2-7; no reliable D call. The germline V gene encodes CDR1 LGHNA and CDR2 YNFKEQ. This CDR3 contains 13 residues. V gave up 1 base and J gave up 4 bases, with 8 bases separating them.

This chain links TRBV12-5 with TRBJ2-5, with D unresolved. The germline V gene encodes CDR1 LGHNT and CDR2 FRNRAP. This CDR3 region has 14 residues. V lost 7 bases to trimming and J lost 0 bases, with 12 bases between them. The CDR3 protein is CASASTPNQETQYF. In DNA, the CDR3 is TGTGCTAGTGCCTCCACACCGAACCAAGAGACCCAGTACTTC. Complete variable domain (other parts from reference TRBV12-5 and TRBJ2-5): DARVTQTPRHKVTEMGQEVTMRCQPILGHNTVFWYRQTMMQGLELLAYFRNRAPLDDSGMPKDRFSAEMPDATLATLKIQPSEPRDSAVYFCASASTPNQETQYFGPGTRLLVL.

The chain employs TRBV5-1 and TRBJ2-2; TRBD1 agrees at 8 bases. The V segment lost 4 bases and the J segment 6 bases; nucleotides outside the gene matches: 11. Germline CDR1 reads SGHRS; CDR2 reads YFSETQ. The CDR3 loop spans 16 amino acids. CDR3 bases: TGCGCCAGCAGCCCGCGGACAGGGTCTGGGGCCGGGGAGCTGTTTTTT. This encodes CASSPRTGSGAGELFF. The entire variable domain, with the rest obtained from reference TRBV5-1 and TRBJ2-2, is as follows: KAGVTQTPRYLIKTRGQQVTLSCSPISGHRSVSWYQQTPGQGLQFLFEYFSETQRNKGNFPGRFSGRQFSNSRSEMNVSTLELGDSALYLCASSPRTGSGAGELFFGEGSRLTVL.

This clone was seen a handful of times. This chain connects TRBV7-8 to TRBJ1-2; 8 bases match TRBD1. Unmatched junction bases numbered 5, after V lost 5 bases and J lost 3 bases. Germline-derived CDR1 and CDR2 are SGHVS and FQNEAQ. This CDR3 contains 14 residues. CDR3 in DNA: TGTGCCAGCAGCGTGAAACAGGGGGACTATGGCTACACCTTC. It specifies CASSVKQGDYGYTF.

J is TRBJ1-3 and V is TRBV30; no definite D call. V shed 1 base and J shed 4 bases, with 8 bases lying between them. There are 13 residues in the CDR3. The V gene's germline CDR1 is GTSNPN and CDR2 SVGIG (reference sequence). DNA for the CDR3: TGTGCCTGGAGTGCTGGTCCCGGAAACACCATATATTTT. It yields the protein CAWSAGPGNTIYF.

This sequence joins TRBV7-2 and TRBJ2-3, with TRBD2 matching 14 bases. Germline V lookup: CDR1 SGHTA, CDR2 FQGNSA. With 6 bases clipped from V and 5 bases from J, the junction kept 7 bases outside the gene matches. The CDR3 totals 16 residues. Here the CDR3 reads CASSETSGGARDTQYF. DNA of the CDR3: TGTGCCAGCAGTGAGACTAGCGGGGGGGCGAGAGATACGCAGTATTTT.

This rearrangement joins TRBV6-1 to TRBJ2-2; D is perhaps TRBD2 (6 bases). V shed 6 bases and J shed 4 bases, with 12 bases lying between them. Germline V gene lookup returns CDR1 MNHNS and CDR2 SASEGT. This CDR3 is built from 14 residues. In DNA form, the CDR3 reads TGTGCCAGCAGCCGGGACTTTTCCACCGGGGAGCTGTTTTTT. This sequence encodes CASSRDFSTGELFF.

This clone was detected once. This chain connects TRBV5-4 to TRBJ2-5, with 10 nucleotides matching TRBD1. CDR1 and CDR2 from the germline V gene are SGHNT and YYREEE (reference sequence). The CDR3 sequence is 15 residues long. V gave up 2 bases and J gave up 4 bases; unmatched junction bases: 5. The CDR3: CASSFWTGGRETQYF. In DNA, the CDR3 is TGTGCCAGCAGCTTTTGGACAGGGGGGAGAGAGACCCAGTACTTC.

This chain joins TRBV9 and TRBJ1-2, with 10 bases aligning to TRBD1. The CDR3 is 15 residues long. The germline gives CDR1 SGDLS, CDR2 YYNGEE. V was clipped by 2 bases and J by 6 bases; unmatched bases: 7. The CDR3: CASSVTGGVLNGYTF. For the CDR3, the DNA is TGTGCCAGCAGCGTGACAGGGGGCGTCCTGAATGGCTACACCTTC.

The chain combines TRBV30 with TRBJ2-7, with D perhaps matching TRBD2 (6 bases). The germline gives CDR1 GTSNPN, CDR2 SVGIG (reference sequence). The CDR3 sequence is 11 residues long. The ends were cut back, 3 bases at V and 6 bases at J, with 9 bases in the middle. The CDR3 DNA sequence: TGTGCCTGGAGGGCCGGGAGCGAGCAGTACTTC. Its translation: CAWRAGSEQYF.

This rearrangement joins TRBV4-2 to TRBJ1-2; 9 bases match TRBD1. Germline V gene data show CDR1 as LGHNA and CDR2 as YNFKEQ. The length of the CDR3 is 14 residues. V gave up 6 bases and J gave up 3 bases; unmatched junction bases: 5. As DNA, the CDR3 is TGTGCCAGCAGGACGGGACAGGGAGACTATGGCTACACCTTC. This gives the protein CASRTGQGDYGYTF.

This clone appeared once. V is TRBV11-2 and J is TRBJ1-3; 9 positions match TRBD1. The CDR3 is 17 amino acids. The V gene end was trimmed by 5 bases and the J gene end by 4 bases; junction bases not matched to a gene: 12. The germline gives CDR1 SGHAT, CDR2 FQNNGV. The CDR3 DNA sequence: TGTGCCAGCAGCAAATCCGGGACAGGGAATGCGGGAAACACCATATATTTT. This sequence encodes CASSKSGTGNAGNTIYF.

The chain is built from TRBV9 and TRBJ1-1; no firm D call. The CDR3 sequence is 13 residues long. Trimming removed 1 base at V and 1 base at J, with 5 bases between. Germline loops: CDR1 SGDLS, CDR2 YYNGEE. As DNA, the CDR3 is TGTGCCAGCAGCGTAAACCCGAACACTGAAGCTTTCTTT. As protein: CASSVNPNTEAFF.

This rearrangement joins TRBV21-1 to TRBJ2-3; the table's TRBD1 call for D was not verified on the DNA. TRBV21-1 is recorded as a pseudogene. The length of the CDR3 is 14 residues. The CDR3 region has the DNA TGTGCCAGCAGCAGAGGGACAGACACAGATACGCAGTATTTT. Its protein product is CASSRGTDTDTQYF.

This chain joins TRBV11-2 and TRBJ1-3, with a possible D match to TRBD1 (5 bases). The germline V gene has CDR1 SGHAT and CDR2 FQNNGV. V lost 5 bases and J 5 bases, leaving 13 bases between the germline ends. This CDR3 has 14 residues. CDR3 in DNA: TGTGCCAGCAGCCCTACTGACAGTCGAAACACCATATATTTT. Translation: CASSPTDSRNTIYF. The full variable domain, completed using reference TRBV11-2 and TRBJ1-3, is EAGVAQSPRYKIIEKRQSVAFWCNPISGHATLYWYQQILGQGPKLLIQFQNNGVVDDSQLPKDRFSAERLKGVDSTLKIQPAKLEDSAVYLCASSPTDSRNTIYFGEGSWLTVV.

This clone was recorded only once. The genes are TRBV7-6 and TRBJ2-5; D might be TRBD1 or TRBD2, each matching 6 bases. The length of the CDR3 is 16 residues. Looked up from germline, CDR1 is SGHVS and CDR2 is FNYEAQ. V lost 5 bases to trimming and J lost 4 bases, with 20 bases between them. DNA for the CDR3: TGTGCCAGCAGCCCCCAAACGGGGGCAGGAGGAGAGACCCAGTACTTC. It encodes CASSPQTGAGGETQYF.

This clone was seen more than once but under ten times. V gene TRBV10-3 combines with J gene TRBJ1-2; tentative D call: TRBD1 (5 bases). V lost 3 bases and J lost 4, with 18 bases in between. Looked up from germline, CDR1 is ENHRY and CDR2 is SYGVKD. This CDR3 region has 16 residues. The CDR3 protein is CAISEKGTGGFYGYTF. In DNA, the CDR3 is TGTGCCATCAGTGAAAAGGGGACGGGAGGGTTCTATGGCTACACCTTC.

The chain uses TRBV6-1 and TRBJ2-5; D uncertain. In germline, CDR1 is MNHNS, CDR2 SASEGT. Trimming removed 2 bases at V and 3 bases at J, with 16 bases between. This CDR3 has 16 residues. The CDR3 reads CASSELILRQEETQYF. CDR3 coding DNA: TGTGCCAGCAGTGAACTGATTTTAAGGCAGGAAGAGACCCAGTACTTC.